The TCR beta chain under discussion was sequenced for a study of lymphopenia after photon versus proton radiotherapy. In regard to this clone: The antigen is not known.

The data were produced by immunoSEQ multiplex PCR, yet TCRdb's version contains in-frame clones alone and is incomplete. The sample carries 42,000 or so clones, around four fifths recorded once. Notes on the study in general: Larger post-nadir TCR diversity loss correlated inversely with survival in deceased patients.

This CDR3 region has 11 residues. Trimming stripped 6 bases from V and 5 bases from J, with 7 bases between. Germline loops: CDR1 SNHLY, CDR2 FYNNEI. Sequenced here: peripheral blood, sampled from a patient treated with proton-based radiotherapy. The rearrangement links TRBV2 to TRBJ1-2; D remains ambiguous. The source is a woman in her 70s with pancreatic cancer. The CDR3 coding sequence is TGTGCCAGCAGCACAGTGTATGGCTACACCTTC. Translating gives CASSTVYGYTF.